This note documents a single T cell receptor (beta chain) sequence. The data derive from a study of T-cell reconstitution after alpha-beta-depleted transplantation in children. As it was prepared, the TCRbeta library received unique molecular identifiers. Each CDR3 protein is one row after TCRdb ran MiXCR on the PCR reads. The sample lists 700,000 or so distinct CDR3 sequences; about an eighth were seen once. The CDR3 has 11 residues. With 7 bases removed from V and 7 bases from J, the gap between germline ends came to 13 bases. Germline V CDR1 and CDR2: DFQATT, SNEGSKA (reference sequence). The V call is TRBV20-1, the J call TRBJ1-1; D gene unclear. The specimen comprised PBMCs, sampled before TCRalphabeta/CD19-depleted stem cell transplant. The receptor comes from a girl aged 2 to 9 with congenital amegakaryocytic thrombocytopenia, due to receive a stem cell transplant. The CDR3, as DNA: TGCAGTGTAGGACGAGAACTTGAAGCTTTCTTT. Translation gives CSVGRELEAFF.